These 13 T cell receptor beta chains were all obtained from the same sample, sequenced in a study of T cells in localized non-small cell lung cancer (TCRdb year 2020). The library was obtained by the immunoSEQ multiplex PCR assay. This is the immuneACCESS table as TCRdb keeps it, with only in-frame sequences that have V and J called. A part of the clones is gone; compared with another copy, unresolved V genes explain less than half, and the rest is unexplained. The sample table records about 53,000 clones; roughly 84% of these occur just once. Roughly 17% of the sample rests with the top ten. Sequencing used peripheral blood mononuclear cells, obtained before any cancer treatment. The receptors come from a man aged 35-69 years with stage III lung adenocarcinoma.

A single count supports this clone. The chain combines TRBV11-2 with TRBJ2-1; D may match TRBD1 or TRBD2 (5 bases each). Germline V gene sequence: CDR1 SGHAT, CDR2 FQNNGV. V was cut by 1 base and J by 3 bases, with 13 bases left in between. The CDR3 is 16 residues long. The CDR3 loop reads CASSLAGTRRYNEQFF. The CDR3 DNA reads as TGTGCCAGCAGCTTAGCCGGGACCCGGCGCTACAATGAGCAGTTCTTC.

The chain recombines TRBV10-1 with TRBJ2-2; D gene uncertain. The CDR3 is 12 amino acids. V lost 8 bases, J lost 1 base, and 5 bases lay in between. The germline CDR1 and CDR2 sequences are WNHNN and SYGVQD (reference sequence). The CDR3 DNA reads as TGCGCCAGCTCGCTGAACACCGGGGAGCTGTTTTTT. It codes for CASSLNTGELFF.

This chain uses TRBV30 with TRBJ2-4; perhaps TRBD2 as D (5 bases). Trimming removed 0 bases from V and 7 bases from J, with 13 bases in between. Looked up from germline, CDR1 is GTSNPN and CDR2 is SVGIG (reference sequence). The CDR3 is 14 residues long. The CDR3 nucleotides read TGTGCCTGGAGTGTCTGGCAAAGAGGGAACATTCAGTACTTC. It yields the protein CAWSVWQRGNIQYF. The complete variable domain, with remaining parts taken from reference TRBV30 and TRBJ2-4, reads SQTIHQWPATLVQPVGSPLSLECTVEGTSNPNLYWYRQAAGRGLQLLFYSVGIGQISSEVPQNLSASRPQDRQFILSSKKLLLSDSGFYLCAWSVWQRGNIQYFGAGTRLSVL.

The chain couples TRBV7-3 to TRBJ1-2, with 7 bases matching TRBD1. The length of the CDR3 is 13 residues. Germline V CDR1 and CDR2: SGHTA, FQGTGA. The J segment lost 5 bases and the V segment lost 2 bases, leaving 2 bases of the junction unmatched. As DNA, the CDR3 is TGTGCCAGCAGCTTAGGACAGGAATATGGCTACACCTTC. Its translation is CASSLGQEYGYTF.

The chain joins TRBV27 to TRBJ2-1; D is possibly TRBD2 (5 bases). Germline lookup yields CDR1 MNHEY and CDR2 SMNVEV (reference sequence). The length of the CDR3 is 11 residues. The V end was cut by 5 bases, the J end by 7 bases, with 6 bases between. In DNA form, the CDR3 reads TGTGCCAGCAGTACGGGAAATGAGCAGTTCTTC. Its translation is CASSTGNEQFF.

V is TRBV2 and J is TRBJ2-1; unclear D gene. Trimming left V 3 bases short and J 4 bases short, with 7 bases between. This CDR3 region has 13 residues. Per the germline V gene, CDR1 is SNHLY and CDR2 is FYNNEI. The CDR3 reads CASSEAPYNEQFF. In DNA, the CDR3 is TGTGCCAGCAGTGAGGCCCCTTACAATGAGCAGTTCTTC.

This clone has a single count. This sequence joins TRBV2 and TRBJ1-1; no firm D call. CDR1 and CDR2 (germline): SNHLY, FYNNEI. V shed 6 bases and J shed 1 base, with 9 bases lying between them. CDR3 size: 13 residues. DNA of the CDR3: TGTGCCAGCAGAGGAGTTGCGAACACTGAAGCTTTCTTT. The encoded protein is CASRGVANTEAFF.

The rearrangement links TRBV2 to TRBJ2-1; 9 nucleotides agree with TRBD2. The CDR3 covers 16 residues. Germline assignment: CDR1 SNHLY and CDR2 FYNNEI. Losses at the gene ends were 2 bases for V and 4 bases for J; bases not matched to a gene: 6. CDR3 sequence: CASSEYAGGHYNEQFF. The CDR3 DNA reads TGTGCCAGCAGTGAATACGCGGGAGGGCATTACAATGAGCAGTTCTTC.

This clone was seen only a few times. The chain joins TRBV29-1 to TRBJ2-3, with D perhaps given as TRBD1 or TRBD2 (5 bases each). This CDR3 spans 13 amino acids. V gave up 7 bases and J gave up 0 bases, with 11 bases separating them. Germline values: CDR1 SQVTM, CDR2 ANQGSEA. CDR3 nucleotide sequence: TGCAGCGCCAGGGACGGTAGCACAGATACGCAGTATTTT. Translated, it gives CSARDGSTDTQYF.

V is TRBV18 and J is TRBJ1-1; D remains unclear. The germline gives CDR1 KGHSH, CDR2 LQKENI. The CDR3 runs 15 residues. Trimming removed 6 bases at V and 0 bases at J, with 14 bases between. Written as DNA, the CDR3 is TGTGCCAGCTCCCGCGAGACGGCCATGAACACTGAAGCTTTCTTT. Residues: CASSRETAMNTEAFF.

The CDR3 is CASSALTSGNQETQYF. The CDR3 bases are TGTGCCAGCAGTGCCTTGACTAGCGGGAACCAAGAGACCCAGTACTTC. The chain couples TRBV6-1 to TRBJ2-5, with 11 bases aligning to TRBD2. The J segment lost 0 bases and the V segment lost 4 bases, leaving 4 bases of the junction unmatched. CDR1 and CDR2 (germline): MNHNS, SASEGT. This CDR3 has 16 amino acids.

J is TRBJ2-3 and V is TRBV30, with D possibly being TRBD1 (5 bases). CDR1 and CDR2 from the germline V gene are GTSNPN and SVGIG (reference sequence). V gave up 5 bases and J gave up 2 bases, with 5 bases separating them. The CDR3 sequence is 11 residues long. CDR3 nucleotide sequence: TGTGCCTGGGGGGCCACAGATACGCAGTATTTT. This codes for CAWGATDTQYF.

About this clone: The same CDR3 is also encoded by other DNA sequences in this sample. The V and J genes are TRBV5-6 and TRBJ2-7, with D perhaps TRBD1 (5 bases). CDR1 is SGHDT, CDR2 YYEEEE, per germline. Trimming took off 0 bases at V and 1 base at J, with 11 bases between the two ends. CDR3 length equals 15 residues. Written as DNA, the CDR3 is TGTGCCAGCAGCTTGGTGGGGCAGGGATCCTACGAGCAGTACTTC. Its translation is CASSLVGQGSYEQYF.